The T cell receptor (beta chain) described here comes from a study of blood T cell repertoires in COVID-19. Assay used: immunoSEQ multiplex PCR; TCRdb lists only in-frame clones, some missing. The table records fewer than 250,000 clones, 86% of them present only once. The V end was cut by 4 bases, the J end by 3 bases, with 6 bases between. Germline assignment: CDR1 SQVTM and CDR2 ANQGSEA. The CDR3 is 12 amino acids. This TCR was recovered from a woman of 80 years or more with COVID-19, enrolled during active disease. The rearrangement uses TRBV29-1 and TRBJ2-2; D gene uncertain. The sequenced sample consisted of peripheral blood. The CDR3, as DNA: TGCAGCGTTGTTAGCTACACCGGGGAGCTGTTTTTT. Its translation: CSVVSYTGELFF.